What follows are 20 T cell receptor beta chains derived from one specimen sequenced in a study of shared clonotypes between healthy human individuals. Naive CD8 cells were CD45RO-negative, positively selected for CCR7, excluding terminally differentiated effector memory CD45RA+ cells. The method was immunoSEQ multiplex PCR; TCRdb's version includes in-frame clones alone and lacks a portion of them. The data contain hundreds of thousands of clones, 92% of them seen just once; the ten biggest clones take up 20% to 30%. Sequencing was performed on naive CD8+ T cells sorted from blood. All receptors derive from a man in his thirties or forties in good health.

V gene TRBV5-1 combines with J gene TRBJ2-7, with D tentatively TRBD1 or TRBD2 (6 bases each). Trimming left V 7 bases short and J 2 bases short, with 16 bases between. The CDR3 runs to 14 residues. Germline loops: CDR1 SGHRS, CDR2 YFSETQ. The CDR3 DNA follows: TGCGCCAGCCGAGACAGGCCGGGGGCCTACGAGCAGTACTTC. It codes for CASRDRPGAYEQYF.

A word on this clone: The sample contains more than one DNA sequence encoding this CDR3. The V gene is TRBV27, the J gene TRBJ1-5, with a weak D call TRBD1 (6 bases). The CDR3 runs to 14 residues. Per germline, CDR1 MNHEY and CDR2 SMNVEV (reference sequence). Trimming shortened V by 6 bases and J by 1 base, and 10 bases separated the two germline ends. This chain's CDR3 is CASRQGLSNQPQHF. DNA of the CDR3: TGTGCCAGCAGACAGGGACTAAGCAATCAGCCCCAGCATTTT.

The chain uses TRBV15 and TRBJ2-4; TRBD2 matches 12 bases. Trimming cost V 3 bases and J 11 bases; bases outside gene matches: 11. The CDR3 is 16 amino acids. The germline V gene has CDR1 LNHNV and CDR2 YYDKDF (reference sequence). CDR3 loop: CATSSAGLAGGVFQYF. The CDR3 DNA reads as TGTGCCACCAGCAGTGCGGGACTAGCGGGTGGTGTGTTTCAGTACTTC.

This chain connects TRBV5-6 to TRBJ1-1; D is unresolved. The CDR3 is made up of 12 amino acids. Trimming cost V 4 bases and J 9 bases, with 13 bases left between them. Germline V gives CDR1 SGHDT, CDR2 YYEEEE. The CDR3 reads CASSTQTLKAFF. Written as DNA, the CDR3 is TGTGCCAGCAGCACACAAACATTAAAAGCTTTCTTT.

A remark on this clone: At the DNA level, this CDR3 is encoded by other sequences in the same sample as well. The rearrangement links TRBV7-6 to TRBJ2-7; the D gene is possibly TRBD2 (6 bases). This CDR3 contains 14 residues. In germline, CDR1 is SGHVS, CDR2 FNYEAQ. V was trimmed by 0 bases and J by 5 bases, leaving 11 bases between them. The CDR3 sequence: CASSLAGRGDEQYF. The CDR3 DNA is TGTGCCAGCAGCTTAGCCGGGAGAGGAGACGAGCAGTACTTC.

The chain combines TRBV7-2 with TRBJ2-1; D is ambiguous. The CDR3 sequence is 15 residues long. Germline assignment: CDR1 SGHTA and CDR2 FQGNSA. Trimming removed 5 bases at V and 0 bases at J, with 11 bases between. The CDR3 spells CASSLYSSSYNEQFF. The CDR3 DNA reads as TGTGCCAGCAGCCTTTATTCGAGCTCCTACAATGAGCAGTTCTTC.

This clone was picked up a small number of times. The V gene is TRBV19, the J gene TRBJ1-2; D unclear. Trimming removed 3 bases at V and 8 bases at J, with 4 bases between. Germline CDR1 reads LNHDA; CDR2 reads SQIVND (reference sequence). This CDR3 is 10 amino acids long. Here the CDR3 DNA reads TGTGCCAGTAGTATGGGCGGCTACACCTTC. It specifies CASSMGGYTF.

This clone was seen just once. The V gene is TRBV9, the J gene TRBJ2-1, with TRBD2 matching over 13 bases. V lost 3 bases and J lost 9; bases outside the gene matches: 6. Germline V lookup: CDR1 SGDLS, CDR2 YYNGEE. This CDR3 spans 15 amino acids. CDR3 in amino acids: CASSGSGTSGIEQFF. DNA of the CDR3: TGTGCCAGCAGCGGCTCCGGGACTAGCGGGATTGAGCAGTTCTTC.

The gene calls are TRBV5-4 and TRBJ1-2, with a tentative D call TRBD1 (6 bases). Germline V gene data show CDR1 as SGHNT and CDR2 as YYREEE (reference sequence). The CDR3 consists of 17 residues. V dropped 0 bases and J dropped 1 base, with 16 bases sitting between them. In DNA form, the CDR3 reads TGTGCCAGCAGCTTGGAGGGGGGGGCGCTTCATAACTATGGCTACACCTTC. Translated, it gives CASSLEGGALHNYGYTF.

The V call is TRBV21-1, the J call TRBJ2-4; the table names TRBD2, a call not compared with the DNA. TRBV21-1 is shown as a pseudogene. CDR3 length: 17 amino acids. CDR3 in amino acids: CASSSPSGMGAKNIQYF. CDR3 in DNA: TGTGCCAGCAGCAGCCCTAGCGGGATGGGTGCCAAAAACATTCAGTACTTC.

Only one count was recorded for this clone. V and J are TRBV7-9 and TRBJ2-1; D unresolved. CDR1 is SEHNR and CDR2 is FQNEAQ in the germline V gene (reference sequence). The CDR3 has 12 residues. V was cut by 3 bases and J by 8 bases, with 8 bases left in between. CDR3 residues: CASSLSWDEQFF. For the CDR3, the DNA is TGTGCCAGCAGCTTGAGTTGGGATGAGCAGTTCTTC. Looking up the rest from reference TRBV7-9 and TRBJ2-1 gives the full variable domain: DTGVSQNPRHKITKRGQNVTFRCDPISEHNRLYWYRQTLGQGPEFLTYFQNEAQLEKSRLLSDRFSAERPKGSFSTLEIQRTEQGDSAMYLCASSLSWDEQFFGPGTRLTVL.

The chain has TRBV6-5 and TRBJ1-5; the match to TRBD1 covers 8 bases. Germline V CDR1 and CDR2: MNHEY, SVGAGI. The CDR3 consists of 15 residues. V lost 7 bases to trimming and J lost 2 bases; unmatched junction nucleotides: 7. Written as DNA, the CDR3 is TGTGCCAGCACCCCCAGGGGGCAGGGCAATCAGCCCCAGCATTTT. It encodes CASTPRGQGNQPQHF.

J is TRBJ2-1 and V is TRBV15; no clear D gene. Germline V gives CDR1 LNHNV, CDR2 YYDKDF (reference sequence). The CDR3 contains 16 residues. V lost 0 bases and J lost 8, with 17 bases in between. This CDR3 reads CATSRDASSAWDEQFF. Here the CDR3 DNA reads TGTGCCACCAGCAGAGACGCGTCCAGTGCCTGGGATGAGCAGTTCTTC.

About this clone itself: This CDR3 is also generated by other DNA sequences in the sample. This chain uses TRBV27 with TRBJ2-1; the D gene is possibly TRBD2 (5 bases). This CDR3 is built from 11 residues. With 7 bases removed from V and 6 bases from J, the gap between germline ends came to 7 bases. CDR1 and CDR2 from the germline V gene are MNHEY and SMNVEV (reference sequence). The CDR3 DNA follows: TGTGCCAGCAAGAGCGGCAATGAGCAGTTCTTC. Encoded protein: CASKSGNEQFF.

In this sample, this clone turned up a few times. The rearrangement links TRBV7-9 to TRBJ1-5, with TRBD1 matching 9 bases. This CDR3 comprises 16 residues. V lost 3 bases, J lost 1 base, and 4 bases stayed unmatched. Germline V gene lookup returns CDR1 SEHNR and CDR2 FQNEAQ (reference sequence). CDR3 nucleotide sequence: TGTGCCAGCAGCTTGGGACAGGGCGGGAGCAATCAGCCCCAGCATTTT. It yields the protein CASSLGQGGSNQPQHF.

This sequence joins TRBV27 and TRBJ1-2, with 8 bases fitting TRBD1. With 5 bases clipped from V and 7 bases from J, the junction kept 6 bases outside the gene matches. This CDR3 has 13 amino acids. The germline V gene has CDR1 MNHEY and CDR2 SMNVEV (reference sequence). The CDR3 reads CASSRPGGIGYTF. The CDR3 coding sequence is TGTGCCAGCAGTAGACCAGGGGGCATTGGCTACACCTTC.

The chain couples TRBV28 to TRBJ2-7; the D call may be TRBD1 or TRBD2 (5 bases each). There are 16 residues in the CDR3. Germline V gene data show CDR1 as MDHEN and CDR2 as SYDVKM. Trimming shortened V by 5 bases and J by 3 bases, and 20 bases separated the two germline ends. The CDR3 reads CASSRRVSLGDYEQYF. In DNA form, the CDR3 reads TGTGCCAGCAGTAGAAGGGTGTCTTTGGGGGACTACGAGCAGTACTTC. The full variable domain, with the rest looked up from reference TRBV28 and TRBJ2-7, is DVKVTQSSRYLVKRTGEKVFLECVQDMDHENMFWYRQDPGLGLRLIYFSYDVKMKEKGDIPEGYSVSREKKERFSLILESASTNQTSMYLCASSRRVSLGDYEQYFGPGTRLTVT.

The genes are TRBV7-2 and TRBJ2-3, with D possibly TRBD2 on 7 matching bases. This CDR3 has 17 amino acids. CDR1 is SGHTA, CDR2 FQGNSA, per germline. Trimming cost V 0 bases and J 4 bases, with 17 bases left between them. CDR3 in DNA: TGTGCCAGCAGCTTAGCGGGAGGGGGTCTAGACCCAGATACGCAGTATTTT. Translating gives CASSLAGGGLDPDTQYF.

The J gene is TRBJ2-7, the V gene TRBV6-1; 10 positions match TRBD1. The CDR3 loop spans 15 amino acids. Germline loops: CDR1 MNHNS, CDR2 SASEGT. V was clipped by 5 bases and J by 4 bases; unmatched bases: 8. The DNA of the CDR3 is TGTGCCAGCAGTACCCGGGACAGGGGACATTACGAGCAGTACTTC. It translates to CASSTRDRGHYEQYF.

CDR3 in amino acids: CASSEVGVFTRELEEKLFF. CDR3 nucleotides: TGTGCCAGCAGTGAAGTAGGGGTCTTTACCAGGGAACTGGAAGAAAAACTGTTTTTT. This chain uses TRBV6-1 with TRBJ1-4; D perhaps matches TRBD1 (5 bases). Between the trimmed V and J ends, which lost 1 base and 8 bases, there was a span of 26 bases. The CDR3 length is 19 residues. Germline V gene lookup returns CDR1 MNHNS and CDR2 SASEGT.